The clone carrying this T cell receptor beta chain was seen ten or more times. The antigen is not known. The data originate from a study of identical twins. Study findings and constraints: Out-of-frame alpha sequences shared by twins were enriched for low generation probability. Partial confounding of zero-insertion analyses by invariant MAIT and iNKT cells was possible.

TCRdb processed the 5' RACE reads anew with MiXCR; each CDR3 protein has one entry. The profile shows approximately 300,000 distinct CDR3 sequences, more than 8% of them singletons. The CDR3 is 14 residues long. CDR1 SGHTA and CDR2 FQGNSA come from the germline V gene. V gave up 1 base and J gave up 3 bases; unmatched junction bases: 1. The same specimen was also included in a second study, on yellow fever vaccine responses in identical twins.

This sequence originates from a woman younger than 30 in good health. The chain carries TRBV7-2 and TRBJ2-7, with TRBD2 matching 9 bases. Sequencing input: CD8+ T cells sorted from blood. CDR3 nucleotides: TGTGCCAGCAGCTTAGGACTAGCGGACTACGAGCAGTACTTC. Its protein product is CASSLGLADYEQYF.